The sample holds one count of the clone carrying this TCR beta chain. The source of the sample is a study of control samples from healthy donors and cancer patients. With 6 bases removed from V and 3 bases from J, the gap between germline ends came to 6 bases. Germline V gene lookup returns CDR1 MNHEY and CDR2 SVGAGI. This CDR3 is built from 11 residues. TCRdb's table, derived via immunoSEQ multiplex PCR, lists solely in-frame clones and lacks some. The repertoire holds roughly 76,000 clones, with 94% as singletons. This chain connects TRBV6-5 to TRBJ2-7; D call uncertain. The TCR sequence derives from a woman aged 40 to 50 in good health. The specimen sequenced was blood. The CDR3 nucleotides read TGTGCCAGCAGACGTATCTACGAGCAGTACTTC. This codes for CASRRIYEQYF.